Ten or more counts support the clone carrying this T cell receptor (beta chain). The antigen remains undetermined. Through Arm-PCR of CDR3 regions and iRepertoire HTBI primers, TCR beta libraries were built. TCRdb fed the multiplex PCR reads into MiXCR, producing one record per CDR3 protein. The data contain about 320,000 distinct CDR3 sequences, over 15% of them singletons. The germline V and J ends were trimmed by 6 bases and 11 bases, with 11 bases remaining between them. Germline CDR1 is MNHEY and CDR2 is SMNVEV (reference sequence). CDR3 size: 12 residues. The data derive from a study of regulatory T cells in long-lasting Graves disease. Study findings and constraints: Possibly, accuracy suffered from the small sample size. The analysis examined peripheral blood only and excluded thyroid tissue.

Time point meaning: newly diagnosed GD, antithyroid drugs for less than 3 months. After RNA was extracted from PBMCs, the TCR library was made from it. In this cohort, patients came from an endocrinology department located in Xi'an, China. V and J are TRBV27 and TRBJ1-6; D is uncertain. The sequencing used peripheral blood mononuclear cells (PBMCs), collected at new diagnosis, from a patient treated with antithyroid drugs. The clonotype originates from a female donor with Graves disease. The CDR3 sequence: CASSPLETPLHF. In DNA form, the CDR3 reads TGTGCCAGCAGCCCCCTTGAAACACCCCTCCACTTT.